The 22 T cell receptor beta chains below were found in one sample sequenced in a study of T-cell reconstitution after alpha-beta-depleted transplantation in children. Preparing the TCRbeta library involved the use of unique molecular identifiers. TCRdb independently ran MiXCR on the PCR reads; one entry per CDR3 protein. The table includes 200,000 to 250,000 distinct CDR3 sequences, roughly 7.7% detected once. Sample: PBMCs, mostly from graft donor cells, taken 180 days after TCRalphabeta/CD19-depleted stem cell transplant. The receptors derive from a male patient aged 10 to 17 who had a stem cell transplant for acute lymphoblastic leukemia, so the T cells may come from the graft donor.

This chain joins TRBV15 and TRBJ1-2; D remains unclear. CDR1 is LNHNV, CDR2 YYDKDF, per germline (reference sequence). Trimming cost V 0 bases and J 2 bases, with 7 bases left between them. This CDR3 has 14 residues. The CDR3 region is CATSREGQNYGYTF. Here the CDR3 DNA reads TGTGCCACCAGCAGAGAAGGGCAGAACTATGGCTACACCTTC.

This clonotype was seen at least ten times. This chain uses TRBV27 with TRBJ2-5, with 7 nucleotides matching TRBD2. The junction had 6 bases not matched to a gene; V was cut back by 3 bases and J by 2 bases. Germline V gene data show CDR1 as MNHEY and CDR2 as SMNVEV (reference sequence). The CDR3 consists of 15 residues. This CDR3 reads CASSLVGGRQETQYF. In nucleotides, the CDR3 is TGTGCCAGCAGTTTGGTGGGAGGGCGGCAAGAGACCCAGTACTTC.

This clonotype came up many times. V gene TRBV20-1 combines with J gene TRBJ2-1, with TRBD2 matching over 8 bases. Germline V gene sequence: CDR1 DFQATT, CDR2 SNEGSKA (reference sequence). This CDR3 has 15 amino acids. V dropped 4 bases and J dropped 9; count of bases not matched to a gene: 14. CDR3: CSATPWGTRLGEQFF. In DNA form, the CDR3 reads TGCAGTGCTACACCTTGGGGGACTAGGTTGGGTGAGCAGTTCTTC.

This clonotype was seen at least ten times. The chain joins TRBV7-2 to TRBJ1-5; D perhaps matches TRBD1 (6 bases). The CDR3 runs to 15 residues. V dropped 2 bases and J dropped 9 bases, with 17 bases sitting between them. Germline V gene lookup returns CDR1 SGHTA and CDR2 FQGNSA. CDR3 in DNA: TGTGCCAGCAGCTTAAGGGGGGGGCGGGAAAGGCCCCAGCATTTT. It specifies CASSLRGGRERPQHF.

This clonotype came up many times. The V gene is TRBV5-1, the J gene TRBJ1-1; D is possibly TRBD1 (6 bases). The germline V gene encodes CDR1 SGHRS and CDR2 YFSETQ. This CDR3 spans 14 amino acids. V lost 4 bases and J lost 5, with 15 bases in between. CDR3 loop: CASSRETGRTEAFF. In DNA form, the CDR3 reads TGCGCCAGCAGCCGCGAAACAGGGCGGACTGAAGCTTTCTTT.

Relative to its sample, this clonotype is medium-sized. The V call is TRBV7-8, the J call TRBJ1-1; D unclear. The CDR3 totals 13 residues. V dropped 2 bases and J dropped 1 base, with 5 bases sitting between them. Germline V gene lookup returns CDR1 SGHVS and CDR2 FQNEAQ. The CDR3 loop is CASSLSENTEAFF. The CDR3 bases are TGTGCCAGCAGCTTAAGTGAGAACACTGAAGCTTTCTTT.

The V and J genes are TRBV28 and TRBJ2-2; the D gene is possibly TRBD1 (6 bases). CDR1 is MDHEN and CDR2 is SYDVKM in the germline V gene. V lost 5 bases, J lost 0 bases, and 13 bases lay in between. CDR3 length: 16 residues. For the CDR3, the DNA is TGTGCCAGCAGTCAGAACAGGGCTGCGAACACCGGGGAGCTGTTTTTT. It specifies CASSQNRAANTGELFF. Complete variable domain (other parts from reference TRBV28 and TRBJ2-2): DVKVTQSSRYLVKRTGEKVFLECVQDMDHENMFWYRQDPGLGLRLIYFSYDVKMKEKGDIPEGYSVSREKKERFSLILESASTNQTSMYLCASSQNRAANTGELFFGEGSRLTVL.

This clonotype was detected ten times or more. The V call is TRBV19, the J call TRBJ2-1; D not resolved. The length of the CDR3 is 12 residues. CDR1 and CDR2 (germline): LNHDA, SQIVND (reference sequence). Trimming pared 5 bases from V and 5 bases from J, leaving 7 bases between. The DNA of the CDR3 is TGTGCCAGTAGTCCCCCCGACAATGAGCAGTTCTTC. Translating gives CASSPPDNEQFF.

At least ten counts were recorded for this clonotype. The V gene is TRBV29-1, the J gene TRBJ2-1; 12 positions agree with TRBD2. V was clipped by 4 bases and J by 8 bases; unmatched bases: 15. The germline gives CDR1 SQVTM, CDR2 ANQGSEA. The CDR3 runs to 17 residues. The CDR3 coding sequence is TGCAGCGTTGTTGGTTGGTCTAGCGGGAGGGCCGTTGATGAGCAGTTCTTC. It encodes CSVVGWSSGRAVDEQFF.

As to this clonotype: The junction shows a germline mismatch at one end, possibly a read error. The chain uses TRBV29-1 and TRBJ1-1; TRBD1 aligns across 9 bases. Germline V gene sequence: CDR1 SQVTM, CDR2 ANQGSEA. CDR3 length: 14 residues. The CDR3 bases are TGCGGCGTTGAAAGGGACAGGGAAAACTCTGAAGCTTTCTTT. Translation: CGVERDRENSEAFF.

There are many counts of this clonotype. The chain carries TRBV28 and TRBJ2-7; possibly TRBD1 for D (6 bases). In germline, CDR1 is MDHEN, CDR2 SYDVKM. V was trimmed by 2 bases and J by 3 bases, leaving 11 bases between them. The CDR3 is 14 residues long. CDR3 sequence: CASSLPGTYYEQYF. DNA of the CDR3: TGTGCCAGCAGTTTACCCGGGACATACTACGAGCAGTACTTC.

This clonotype was observed at least ten times. The J gene is TRBJ1-2, the V gene TRBV12-3 or TRBV12-4; D gene ambiguous. This CDR3 comprises 12 residues. The V end was cut by 1 base, the J end by 5 bases, with 5 bases between. As DNA, the CDR3 is TGTGCCAGCAGTTTAGACACTTATGGCTACACCTTC. Protein: CASSLDTYGYTF.

This clonotype was seen at least ten times. In DNA form, the CDR3 reads TGTGCCAGCAGCGTAGACGGGGCCCGGTCCTACGAGCAGTACTTC. It is translated as CASSVDGARSYEQYF. V usage is TRBV9 and J usage is TRBJ2-7, with D perhaps matching TRBD1 or TRBD2 (5 bases each). Germline lookup yields CDR1 SGDLS and CDR2 YYNGEE. The CDR3 extends over 15 amino acids. V was pared by 0 bases and J by 1 base, with 11 bases between.

This clonotype has a count of ten or more. The J gene is TRBJ2-3, the V gene TRBV7-9; TRBD2 agrees at 12 bases. Germline V gene sequence: CDR1 SEHNR, CDR2 FQNEAQ (reference sequence). The CDR3 consists of 15 residues. With V trimmed by 5 bases and J by 3 bases, 3 bases remained unmatched. CDR3 sequence reads: CASSRLAGETDTQYF. The CDR3 region has the DNA TGTGCCAGCAGCAGACTAGCGGGAGAAACAGATACGCAGTATTTT.

This clonotype was counted many times. The chain has TRBV7-9 and TRBJ2-1; 7 bases fit TRBD2. Germline trimming cut 7 bases from V and 7 bases from J; bases unmatched to any gene: 13. The CDR3 sequence is 15 residues long. Germline CDR1 SEHNR, CDR2 FQNEAQ (reference sequence). The CDR3 region is CASNQPRDYLNEQFF. The CDR3 bases are TGTGCCAGCAACCAACCCCGGGACTATTTAAATGAGCAGTTCTTC.

Many counts were recorded for this clonotype. The chain links TRBV11-3 to TRBJ2-1; 11 bases are a match to TRBD2. Germline-derived CDR1 and CDR2 are SGHNT and YENEEA. The ends lost 1 base at V and 6 bases at J; junction bases unmatched: 2. The CDR3 length is 15 residues. The CDR3 DNA is TGTGCCAGCAGCTTAGTAGCGGGGGGGGTCAATGAGCAGTTCTTC. This codes for CASSLVAGGVNEQFF.

This clonotype was seen many times. This chain links TRBV10-3 with TRBJ2-7; the match to TRBD2 covers 7 bases. J gave up 0 bases and V 4 bases, and 3 bases lay outside the gene matches. The germline V gene has CDR1 ENHRY and CDR2 SYGVKD. The CDR3 extends over 14 amino acids. The DNA of the CDR3 is TGTGCCATCAGTGGTCCTAGCGGCTCCTACGAGCAGTACTTC. Translation gives CAISGPSGSYEQYF.

For this clonotype: A much larger clone lies one base from this, so it may be a read error. The chain uses TRBV9 and TRBJ1-1; D is unclear. The CDR3 consists of 17 residues. Germline V gene sequence: CDR1 SGDLS, CDR2 YYNGEE. CDR3 protein: CASSVGALFGENTDAFF. CDR3 coding DNA: TGTGCCAGCAGCGTAGGAGCGTTGTTTGGGGAGAACACTGACGCTTTCTTT.

There are a few counts of this clonotype. This rearrangement joins TRBV7-2 to TRBJ2-3; 7 bases fit TRBD2. In germline, CDR1 is SGHTA, CDR2 FQGNSA. The CDR3 loop spans 15 amino acids. Trimming removed 5 bases from V and 0 bases from J; junction bases left unmatched: 5. The DNA of the CDR3 is TGTGCCAGCAGCCCTATTAGCGGGAGCACAGATACGCAGTATTTT. Its protein is CASSPISGSTDTQYF.

On this clonotype: Given a much more abundant clone one base away, this may be a read error. The chain links TRBV6-2 or TRBV6-3 to TRBJ2-7; possibly TRBD1 or TRBD2 for D (5 bases each). The V end lost 4 bases, the J end lost 2 bases, and 18 bases lay between the germline ends. The CDR3 extends over 16 amino acids. Germline V lookup: CDR1 MNHEY, CDR2 SVGEGT. CDR3 amino acids: CASSFFTGTATYEQYF. The CDR3 nucleotides read TGTGCCAGCAGTTTCTTCACCGGGACGGCTACCTACGAGCAGTACTTC.

This clonotype appeared many times. The rearrangement uses TRBV5-1 and TRBJ2-7; the match to TRBD1 covers 9 bases. V shed 2 bases and J 3 bases; nucleotides not matched to a gene: 6. Germline V lookup: CDR1 SGHRS, CDR2 YFSETQ. The CDR3 spans 15 residues. CDR3 loop: CASSLPGQGYYEQYF. The CDR3 nucleotides read TGCGCCAGCAGCTTACCGGGACAGGGATACTACGAGCAGTACTTC.

The table lists this clonotype with many counts. J is TRBJ2-1 and V is TRBV18; TRBD2 aligns across 12 bases. Trimming cost V 3 bases and J 4 bases; bases outside gene matches: 13. The CDR3 totals 19 residues. CDR1 and CDR2 from the germline V gene are KGHSH and LQKENI. The CDR3 nucleotides are TGTGCCAGCTCACCCAAAAACCGGCTAGCGGGGGGGACATACAATGAGCAGTTCTTC. Translated, it gives CASSPKNRLAGGTYNEQFF.